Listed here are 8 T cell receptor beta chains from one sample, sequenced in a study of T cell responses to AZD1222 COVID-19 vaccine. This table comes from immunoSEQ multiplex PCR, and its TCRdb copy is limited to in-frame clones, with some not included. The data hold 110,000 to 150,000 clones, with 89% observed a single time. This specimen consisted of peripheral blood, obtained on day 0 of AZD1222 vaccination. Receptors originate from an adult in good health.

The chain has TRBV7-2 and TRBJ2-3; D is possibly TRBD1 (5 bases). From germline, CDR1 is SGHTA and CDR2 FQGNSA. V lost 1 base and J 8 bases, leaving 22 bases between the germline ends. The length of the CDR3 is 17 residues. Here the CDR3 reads CASSLGGWTSIPPTQYF. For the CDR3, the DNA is TGTGCCAGCAGCTTAGGTGGCTGGACAAGCATCCCCCCTACGCAGTATTTT.

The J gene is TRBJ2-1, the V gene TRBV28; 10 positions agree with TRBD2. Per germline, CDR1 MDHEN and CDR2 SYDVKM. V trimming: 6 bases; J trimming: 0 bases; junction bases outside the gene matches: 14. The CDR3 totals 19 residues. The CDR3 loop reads CASSPGVAGGTFSYNEQFF. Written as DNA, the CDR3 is TGTGCCAGCAGCCCCGGGGTAGCGGGAGGTACATTCTCCTACAATGAGCAGTTCTTC.

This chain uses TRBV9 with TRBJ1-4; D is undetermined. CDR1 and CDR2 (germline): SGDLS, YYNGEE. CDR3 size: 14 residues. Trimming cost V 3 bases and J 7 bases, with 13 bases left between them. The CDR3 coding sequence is TGTGCCAGCAGCGCCCCGGGCAGGCCTGAAAAACTGTTTTTT. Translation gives CASSAPGRPEKLFF.

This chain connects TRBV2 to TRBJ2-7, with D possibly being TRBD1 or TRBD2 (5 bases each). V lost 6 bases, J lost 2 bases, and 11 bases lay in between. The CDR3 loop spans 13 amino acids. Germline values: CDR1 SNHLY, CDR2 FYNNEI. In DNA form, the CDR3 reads TGTGCCAGCAGGCCTCGGGACGCCTACGAGCAGTACTTC. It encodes CASRPRDAYEQYF. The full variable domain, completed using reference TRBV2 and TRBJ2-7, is EPEVTQTPSHQVTQMGQEVILRCVPISNHLYFYWYRQILGQKVEFLVSFYNNEISEKSEIFDDQFSVERPDGSNFTLKIRSTKLEDSAMYFCASRPRDAYEQYFGPGTRLTVT.

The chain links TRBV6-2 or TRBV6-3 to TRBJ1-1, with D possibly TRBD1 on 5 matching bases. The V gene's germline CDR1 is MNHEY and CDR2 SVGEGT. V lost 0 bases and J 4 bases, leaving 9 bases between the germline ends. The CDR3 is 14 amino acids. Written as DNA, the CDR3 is TGTGCCAGCAGTTACTCGGGGGTAGGCACTGAAGCTTTCTTT. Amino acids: CASSYSGVGTEAFF.

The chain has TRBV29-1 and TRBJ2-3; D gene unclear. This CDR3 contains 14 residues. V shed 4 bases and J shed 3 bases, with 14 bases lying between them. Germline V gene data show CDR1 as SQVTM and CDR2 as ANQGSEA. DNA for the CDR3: TGCAGCGTTGTAAAAGAAGGGATAACAGATACGCAGTATTTT. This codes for CSVVKEGITDTQYF.

This chain's CDR3 is CASSQLESNEKLFF. The CDR3 DNA reads TGTGCCAGCTCACAACTGGAGAGTAATGAAAAACTGTTTTTT. The chain has TRBV18 and TRBJ1-4; D is undetermined. V lost 4 bases to trimming and J lost 4 bases, with 10 bases between them. The CDR3 runs to 14 residues. Germline CDR1 is KGHSH and CDR2 is LQKENI.

The CDR3 here is CASSPRQERNTEAFF. CDR3 DNA: TGTGCCAGCAGCCCTAGACAGGAGAGAAACACTGAAGCTTTCTTT. The chain is built from TRBV7-9 and TRBJ1-1; tentatively, D is TRBD1 (6 bases). V lost 5 bases to trimming and J lost 2 bases, with 15 bases between them. Germline lookup yields CDR1 SEHNR and CDR2 FQNEAQ (reference sequence). There are 15 residues in the CDR3.